The 31 T cell receptor beta chains below were found in one sample sequenced in a study of technical replicates of blood from a few donors. The repertoire was sequenced with immunoSEQ multiplex PCR; TCRdb's copy has only in-frame clones and lacks some. The sample lists 95,000 or so clones; approximately 96% were seen once. The sample comprised T cells isolated from PBMCs. Every receptor here comes from a human donor in good health.

V is TRBV30 and J is TRBJ1-4, with TRBD1 identical over 8 bases. This CDR3 contains 15 residues. V gave up 3 bases and J gave up 5 bases; unmatched junction bases: 8. The germline CDR1 and CDR2 sequences are GTSNPN and SVGIG (reference sequence). CDR3 region: CAWRELRTGNEKLFF. CDR3 nucleotides: TGTGCCTGGAGGGAGCTTCGGACAGGGAATGAAAAACTGTTTTTT.

This sequence joins TRBV28 and TRBJ2-7; possible D gene TRBD2, 6 bases. The CDR3 totals 14 residues. Germline CDR1 reads MDHEN; CDR2 reads SYDVKM. V was clipped by 4 bases and J by 1 base, with 11 bases between them. CDR3 region: CASSSSGSSYEQYF. DNA of the CDR3: TGTGCCAGCAGTTCCAGCGGGTCTTCCTACGAGCAGTACTTC.

This clone was observed a single time. The chain combines TRBV9 with TRBJ2-5; perhaps TRBD2 as D (5 bases). V was cut by 0 bases and J by 4 bases, with 13 bases left in between. Germline assignment: CDR1 SGDLS and CDR2 YYNGEE. CDR3 length equals 15 residues. CDR3 nucleotides: TGTGCCAGCAGCGTAGGCGATGGGAGAGCAGAGACCCAGTACTTC. Amino acids: CASSVGDGRAETQYF.

V and J are TRBV19 and TRBJ1-3; the D is unclear. This CDR3 is built from 15 residues. The ends were cut back, 4 bases at V and 2 bases at J, with 12 bases in the middle. Germline CDR1 is LNHDA and CDR2 is SQIVND (reference sequence). The CDR3 here is CASSRGRAPGNTIYF. The CDR3 nucleotides read TGTGCCAGTAGTAGAGGCCGAGCCCCTGGAAACACCATATATTTT.

The chain links TRBV4-3 to TRBJ1-4; D gene uncertain. With 0 bases removed from V and 0 bases from J, the gap between germline ends came to 5 bases. Germline CDR1 reads LGHNA; CDR2 reads YSLEER. The CDR3 runs 15 residues. Here the CDR3 DNA reads TGCGCCAGCAGCCAAGATGGCTCAACTAATGAAAAACTGTTTTTT. Translated: CASSQDGSTNEKLFF.

J is TRBJ2-7 and V is TRBV27; D perhaps matches TRBD1 (5 bases). CDR3 length equals 12 residues. The V end lost 8 bases, the J end lost 3 bases, and 11 bases lay between the germline ends. Germline assignment: CDR1 MNHEY and CDR2 SMNVEV (reference sequence). CDR3 residues: CASGGRGYEQYF. CDR3 in DNA: TGTGCCAGCGGCGGAAGGGGCTACGAGCAGTACTTC.

The gene calls are TRBV4-3 and TRBJ2-5, with TRBD2 matching 11 bases. The V gene's germline CDR1 is LGHNA and CDR2 YSLEER. V lost 2 bases and J lost 4; bases outside the gene matches: 6. The CDR3 length is 16 residues. The CDR3 here is CASSQNSLAGGETQYF. CDR3 DNA sequence: TGCGCCAGCAGCCAAAACTCCCTAGCGGGAGGAGAGACCCAGTACTTC.

The chain uses TRBV4-1 and TRBJ2-1, with 13 bases aligning to TRBD2. There are 17 residues in the CDR3. CDR1 is MGHRA and CDR2 is YSYEKL in the germline V gene. With V trimmed by 0 bases and J by 10 bases, 9 bases remained unmatched. The CDR3 DNA follows: TGCGCCAGCAGCCAAGATCTGGGGGGACTAGCGGGATGGGAGCAGTTCTTC. Amino acid sequence: CASSQDLGGLAGWEQFF.

The chain joins TRBV6-1 to TRBJ2-7; TRBD1 matches at 8 bases. Germline V gene lookup returns CDR1 MNHNS and CDR2 SASEGT. V lost 8 bases, J lost 5 bases, and 14 bases stayed unmatched. The CDR3 extends over 15 amino acids. The CDR3 DNA reads TGTGCCAGCTCGTCTTGGGGACAGGCTGGCAACGAGCAGTACTTC. Translating gives CASSSWGQAGNEQYF.

The CDR3 loop is CATSRDVYSNQPQHF. The CDR3 nucleotides are TGTGCCACCAGCAGAGACGTTTATAGCAATCAGCCCCAGCATTTT. The chain joins TRBV15 to TRBJ1-5; D unclear. Trimming took off 0 bases at V and 0 bases at J, with 6 bases between the two ends. This CDR3 contains 15 residues. CDR1 is LNHNV, CDR2 YYDKDF, per germline (reference sequence).

The genes are TRBV11-3 and TRBJ2-1; D is perhaps TRBD2 (6 bases). Trimming removed 0 bases at V and 6 bases at J, with 18 bases between. Looked up from germline, CDR1 is SGHNT and CDR2 is YENEEA. This CDR3 contains 17 residues. The CDR3 nucleotides read TGTGCCAGCAGCTTAGAGGGATCACGGGAGTGGTTCAATGAGCAGTTCTTC. It codes for CASSLEGSREWFNEQFF.

This chain links TRBV5-6 with TRBJ2-7, with no clear D. The V gene's germline CDR1 is SGHDT and CDR2 YYEEEE. The CDR3 sequence is 11 residues long. Trimming pared 2 bases from V and 2 bases from J, leaving 2 bases between. The CDR3 bases are TGTGCCAGCAGCTTTACCTACGAGCAGTACTTC. Translating gives CASSFTYEQYF.

The chain uses TRBV27 and TRBJ2-7, with 8 bases identical to TRBD1. Germline lookup yields CDR1 MNHEY and CDR2 SMNVEV (reference sequence). CDR3 size: 16 residues. Trimming cost V 2 bases and J 2 bases; bases outside gene matches: 8. Written as DNA, the CDR3 is TGTGCCAGCAGTTTAACTTATGGGGACAGGACCTACGAGCAGTACTTC. Protein: CASSLTYGDRTYEQYF.

The chain carries TRBV9 and TRBJ1-3, with D unclear. Trimming left V 0 bases short and J 0 bases short, with 4 bases between. In germline, CDR1 is SGDLS, CDR2 YYNGEE. The CDR3 has 14 residues. CDR3 sequence: CASSVESSGNTIYF. The CDR3 nucleotides read TGTGCCAGCAGCGTAGAGAGCTCTGGAAACACCATATATTTT.

Concerning this clone itself: Other DNA variants within this sample encode the same CDR3. This chain joins TRBV5-1 and TRBJ2-7, with 13 nucleotides matching TRBD2. V shed 3 bases, J shed 3 bases, and the junction held 0 bases outside the gene matches. There are 14 residues in the CDR3. From germline, CDR1 is SGHRS and CDR2 YFSETQ. The CDR3 region is CASSWTSGSYEQYF. Written as DNA, the CDR3 is TGCGCCAGCAGCTGGACTAGCGGGAGCTACGAGCAGTACTTC.

The chain links TRBV6-6 to TRBJ1-5, with D perhaps matching TRBD1 (6 bases). V was clipped by 7 bases and J by 10 bases, with 23 bases between them. This CDR3 is built from 15 residues. Germline assignment: CDR1 MNHNY and CDR2 SVGAGI (reference sequence). In nucleotides, the CDR3 is TGTGCCAGCACGGCGGAATCAGGGGCCTCGGGCCCCCAGCATTTT. It codes for CASTAESGASGPQHF.

The chain's CDR3 is CASDLSGSVNEQFF. The CDR3 DNA sequence: TGTGCTAGTGACTTAAGCGGGAGCGTAAATGAGCAGTTCTTC. This chain connects TRBV12-5 to TRBJ2-1; TRBD2 matches 8 bases. The CDR3 is 14 amino acids. Unmatched junction bases numbered 9, after V lost 7 bases and J lost 7 bases. Looked up from germline, CDR1 is LGHNT and CDR2 is FRNRAP.

Here the CDR3 DNA reads TGTGCCGCTACAGGGTCCCCCAATCAGCCCCAGCATTTT. Protein product: CAATGSPNQPQHF. This sequence joins TRBV10-3 and TRBJ1-5; D may be TRBD1 (6 bases). Trimming took 11 bases from V and 3 from J, leaving 14 bases between them. The germline V gene encodes CDR1 ENHRY and CDR2 SYGVKD. The CDR3 sequence is 13 residues long.

The genes are TRBV7-2 and TRBJ1-2; no clear D gene. Trimming shortened V by 1 base and J by 6 bases, and 9 bases separated the two germline ends. The CDR3 totals 13 residues. CDR1 is SGHTA, CDR2 FQGNSA, per germline. In DNA form, the CDR3 reads TGTGCCAGCAGCTTAGTCACATTCAATGGCTACACCTTC. Amino acids: CASSLVTFNGYTF.

The CDR3 is CASSFSSGGTQYF. The CDR3 DNA sequence: TGTGCCAGCAGTTTTTCGAGCGGAGGTACGCAGTATTTT. This rearrangement joins TRBV27 to TRBJ2-3; D may be TRBD2 (5 bases). V lost 3 bases and J 8 bases, leaving 12 bases between the germline ends. Germline assignment: CDR1 MNHEY and CDR2 SMNVEV (reference sequence). The CDR3 is 13 amino acids.

CDR3: CASSPYRDGTGELFF. The CDR3 nucleotides read TGTGCCAGCTCACCATACAGGGACGGGACCGGGGAGCTGTTTTTT. The rearrangement uses TRBV18 and TRBJ2-2, with D possibly matching TRBD1 (6 bases). V lost 2 bases and J lost 5, with 12 bases in between. The CDR3 contains 15 residues. Germline V CDR1 and CDR2: KGHSH, LQKENI. The full variable domain, its missing parts supplied by reference TRBV18 and TRBJ2-2, is NAGVMQNPRHLVRRRGQEARLRCSPMKGHSHVYWYRQLPEEGLKFMVYLQKENIIDESGMPKERFSAEFPKEGPSILRIQQVVRGDSAAYFCASSPYRDGTGELFFGEGSRLTVL.

The rearrangement links TRBV18 to TRBJ2-1, with D perhaps TRBD1 (6 bases). Germline V gene sequence: CDR1 KGHSH, CDR2 LQKENI. V was pared by 4 bases and J by 4 bases, with 8 bases between. The CDR3 sequence is 13 residues long. This CDR3 is CASSRTEYNEQFF. In DNA, the CDR3 is TGTGCCAGCTCACGGACAGAGTACAATGAGCAGTTCTTC. The full variable domain, rest sourced from reference TRBV18 and TRBJ2-1, is NAGVMQNPRHLVRRRGQEARLRCSPMKGHSHVYWYRQLPEEGLKFMVYLQKENIIDESGMPKERFSAEFPKEGPSILRIQQVVRGDSAAYFCASSRTEYNEQFFGPGTRLTVL.

The chain employs TRBV6-6 and TRBJ2-1; 9 positions match TRBD2. This CDR3 is built from 12 residues. CDR1 is MNHNY and CDR2 is SVGAGI in the germline V gene (reference sequence). J gave up 7 bases and V 10 bases, and 5 bases lay outside the gene matches. The CDR3 spells CAIYSGRNEQFF. CDR3 nucleotide sequence: TGTGCCATATATAGCGGGAGAAATGAGCAGTTCTTC.

The chain links TRBV7-9 to TRBJ2-1; TRBD2 matches 11 bases. Germline CDR1 and CDR2: SEHNR and FQNEAQ (reference sequence). This CDR3 is built from 16 residues. J gave up 6 bases and V 4 bases, and 8 bases lay outside the gene matches. The CDR3 nucleotides are TGTGCCAGCAGCTATGGACTAGCGGGTGTCCTCAATGAGCAGTTCTTC. It codes for CASSYGLAGVLNEQFF.

This clone was detected once. The genes are TRBV6-1 and TRBJ1-2; TRBD1 is a possible D gene (6 bases). CDR1 is MNHNS and CDR2 is SASEGT in the germline V gene. V lost 7 bases and J lost 3, with 12 bases in between. This CDR3 is built from 13 residues. The chain's CDR3 is CASNQQGYYGYTF. CDR3 nucleotide sequence: TGTGCCAGCAATCAACAGGGTTACTATGGCTACACCTTC.

The V call is TRBV30, the J call TRBJ2-7; TRBD1 aligns across 9 bases. CDR3 length: 15 amino acids. J gave up 1 base and V 1 base, and 5 bases lay outside the gene matches. Germline V CDR1 and CDR2: GTSNPN, SVGIG (reference sequence). In DNA, the CDR3 is TGTGCCTGGAGTGCCGACAGGGGGGAGTCCTACGAGCAGTACTTC. Its protein product is CAWSADRGESYEQYF.

The chain links TRBV6-7 to TRBJ2-3; no clear D gene. Being an ORF, TRBV6-7 has a function that is uncertain. V shed 3 bases and J shed 7 bases, with 5 bases lying between them. The CDR3 is 11 amino acids. The CDR3 loop reads CASSYNYTQYF. The CDR3 bases are TGTGCCAGCAGTTATAACTATACGCAGTATTTT.

The chain carries TRBV28 and TRBJ1-2, with D maybe TRBD1 (5 bases). From germline, CDR1 is MDHEN and CDR2 SYDVKM. Trimming removed 2 bases from V and 5 bases from J, with 9 bases in between. The length of the CDR3 is 13 residues. For the CDR3, the DNA is TGTGCCAGCAGTTTAAGACAGCGTTATGGCTACACCTTC. Its protein is CASSLRQRYGYTF.

In its sample, this clone was seen a few times. V and J are TRBV29-1 and TRBJ1-5; TRBD1 is a possible D gene (5 bases). The CDR3 contains 14 residues. The ends were cut back, 4 bases at V and 7 bases at J, with 17 bases in the middle. The germline V gene encodes CDR1 SQVTM and CDR2 ANQGSEA. This chain's CDR3 is CSVAPAGVGQPQHF. CDR3 sequence (DNA): TGCAGCGTTGCCCCTGCGGGGGTCGGGCAGCCCCAGCATTTT.

J is TRBJ1-1 and V is TRBV10-3, with 8 bases aligning to TRBD1. Germline CDR1 is ENHRY and CDR2 is SYGVKD. The CDR3 contains 14 residues. V was clipped by 2 bases and J by 4 bases; unmatched bases: 3. The CDR3 protein is CAISERQGPTEAFF. DNA of the CDR3: TGTGCCATCAGTGAGAGACAGGGGCCCACTGAAGCTTTCTTT.

V and J are TRBV5-1 and TRBJ2-5; 8 bases match TRBD2. The CDR3 has 14 amino acids. V lost 6 bases, J lost 3 bases, and 7 bases stayed unmatched. Germline lookup yields CDR1 SGHRS and CDR2 YFSETQ. The DNA of the CDR3 is TGCGCCAGCACCGAACTAGCGGCCGAAGAGACCCAGTACTTC. This encodes CASTELAAEETQYF.